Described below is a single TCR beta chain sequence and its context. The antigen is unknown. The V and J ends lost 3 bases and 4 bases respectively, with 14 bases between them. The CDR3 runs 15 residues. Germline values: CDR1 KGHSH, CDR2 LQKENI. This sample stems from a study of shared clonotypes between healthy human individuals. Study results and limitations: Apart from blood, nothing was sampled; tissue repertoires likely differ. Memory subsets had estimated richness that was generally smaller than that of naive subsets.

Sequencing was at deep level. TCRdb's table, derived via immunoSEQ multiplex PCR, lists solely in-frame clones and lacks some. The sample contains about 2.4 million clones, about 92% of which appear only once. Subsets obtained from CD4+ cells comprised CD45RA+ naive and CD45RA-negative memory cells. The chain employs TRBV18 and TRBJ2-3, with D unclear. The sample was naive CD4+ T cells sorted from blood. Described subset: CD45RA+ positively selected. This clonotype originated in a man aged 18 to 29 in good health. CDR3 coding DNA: TGTGCCAGCTCACCGGGTTCCCCGCCGGCAGATACGCAGTATTTT. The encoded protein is CASSPGSPPADTQYF.